Included here is one T cell receptor beta chain sequence, with context. As yet, its antigen is unknown. The record originates from a study of shared clonotypes between healthy human individuals. Study details: Donors consisted of two women and a few men between 18 and 49. Study outcomes and limitations: Researchers sampled only blood; tissue repertoires likely differ.

Method: immunoSEQ multiplex PCR; TCRdb's copy keeps in-frame clones and lacks some. The data hold roughly 2,000,000 clones, with 90% to 95% observed a single time. CD45RO-negative cells were positively selected for CCR7, leaving out terminally differentiated effector memory CD45RA+ cells. Germline-derived CDR1 and CDR2 are MDHEN and SYDVKM. The CDR3 sequence is 14 residues long. Trimming cost V 4 bases and J 12 bases; bases outside gene matches: 13. The TCR originated in a man aged 18 to 30 in good health. Some clones in this sample may be carry-over from other donors' samples. The gene calls are TRBV28 and TRBJ2-7; TRBD1 matches at 9 bases. Sequencing was carried out using naive CD8+ T cells from PBMCs. CDR3 sequence: CASSSSRRDRVLYF. The CDR3 nucleotides read TGTGCCAGCAGTTCGAGCCGCCGGGACAGGGTTCTGTACTTC.